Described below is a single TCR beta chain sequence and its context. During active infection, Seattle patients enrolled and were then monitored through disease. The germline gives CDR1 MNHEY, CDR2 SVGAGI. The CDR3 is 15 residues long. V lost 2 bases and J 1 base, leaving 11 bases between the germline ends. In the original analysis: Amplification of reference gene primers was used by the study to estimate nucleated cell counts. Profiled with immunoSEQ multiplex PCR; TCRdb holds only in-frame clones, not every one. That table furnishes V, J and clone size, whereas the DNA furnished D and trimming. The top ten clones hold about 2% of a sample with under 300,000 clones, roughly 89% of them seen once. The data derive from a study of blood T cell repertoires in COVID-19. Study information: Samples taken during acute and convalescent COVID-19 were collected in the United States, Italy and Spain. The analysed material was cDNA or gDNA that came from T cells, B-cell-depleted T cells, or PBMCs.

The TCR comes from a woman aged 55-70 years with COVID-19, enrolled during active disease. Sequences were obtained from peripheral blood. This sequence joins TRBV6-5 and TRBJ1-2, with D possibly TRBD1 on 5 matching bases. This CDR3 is CASSYGRTNNYGYTF. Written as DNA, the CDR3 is TGTGCCAGCAGTTACGGGCGGACAAATAACTATGGCTACACCTTC.